This T cell receptor (beta chain) was sequenced for a study of T cells in Graves' hyperthyroidism and ophthalmopathy. The authors deemed Graves' hyperthyroidism stable absent ophthalmopathy progression within 18 months. Orbital computed tomography and thyroid ultrasound, together with serum TRAb and thyroxine and clinical symptoms, were used for diagnoses. This clonotype was observed a handful of times. Its antigen is not known. Study-wide results and caveats: In blood, most of the thyroid clonotypes expanded above 0.001 were also present. A 13 V-J signature model discriminated ophthalmopathy versus stable hyperthyroidism.

RNA transcripts yielded amplified TCR beta CDR3 regions. The HTBI primer set drove a first-round RT-PCR of the TCR CDR3. TCRdb ran MiXCR on the multiplex PCR reads and lists one entry per CDR3 protein. The sample yields hundreds of thousands of distinct CDR3 sequences, approximately 14% seen once. Germline loops: CDR1 MNHNS, CDR2 SASEGT. The CDR3 contains 13 residues. Trimming left V 3 bases short and J 5 bases short, with 10 bases between. The gene calls are TRBV6-1 and TRBJ2-5; a possible D gene is TRBD1 (5 bases). The sequence was collected from a woman aged 18-29 years with Graves' hyperthyroidism. Sequenced: blood. The CDR3 coding sequence is TGTGCCAGCAGTGACAGGGCGCGGGAGACCCAGTACTTC. Translating it yields CASSDRARETQYF.